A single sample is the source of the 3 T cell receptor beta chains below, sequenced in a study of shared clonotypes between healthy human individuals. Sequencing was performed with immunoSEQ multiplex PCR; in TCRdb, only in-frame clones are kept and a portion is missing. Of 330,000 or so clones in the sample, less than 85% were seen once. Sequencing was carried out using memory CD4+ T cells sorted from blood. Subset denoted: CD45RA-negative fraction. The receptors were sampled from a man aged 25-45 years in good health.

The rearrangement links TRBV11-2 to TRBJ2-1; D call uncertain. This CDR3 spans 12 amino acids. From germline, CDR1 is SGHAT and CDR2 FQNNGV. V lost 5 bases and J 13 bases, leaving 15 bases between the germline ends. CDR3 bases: TGTGCCAGCAGCGAGGTCCGGACGGTACAGTTCTTC. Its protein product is CASSEVRTVQFF.

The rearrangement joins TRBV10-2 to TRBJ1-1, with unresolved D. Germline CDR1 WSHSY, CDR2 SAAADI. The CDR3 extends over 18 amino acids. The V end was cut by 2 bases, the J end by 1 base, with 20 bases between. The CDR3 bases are TGCGCCAGCAGTGAGATTCCCAGGAATTTTGGCCCGAACACTGAAGCTTTCTTT. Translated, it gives CASSEIPRNFGPNTEAFF.

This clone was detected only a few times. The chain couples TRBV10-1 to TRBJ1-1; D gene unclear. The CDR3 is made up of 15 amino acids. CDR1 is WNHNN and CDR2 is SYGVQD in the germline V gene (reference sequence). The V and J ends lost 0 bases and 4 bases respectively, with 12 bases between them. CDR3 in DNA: TGCGCCAGCAGTGAGTCGAAGGGCCCTGGCACTGAAGCTTTCTTT. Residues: CASSESKGPGTEAFF.